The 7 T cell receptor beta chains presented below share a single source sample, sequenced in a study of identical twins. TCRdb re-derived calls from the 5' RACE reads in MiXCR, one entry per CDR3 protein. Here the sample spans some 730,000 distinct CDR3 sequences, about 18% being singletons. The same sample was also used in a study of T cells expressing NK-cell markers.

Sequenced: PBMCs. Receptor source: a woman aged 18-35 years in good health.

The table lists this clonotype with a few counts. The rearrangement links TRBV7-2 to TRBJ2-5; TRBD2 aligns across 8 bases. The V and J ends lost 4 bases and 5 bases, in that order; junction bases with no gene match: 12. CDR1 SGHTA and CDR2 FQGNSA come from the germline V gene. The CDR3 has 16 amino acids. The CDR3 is CASSYYSGTSGETQYF. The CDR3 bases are TGTGCCAGCAGCTACTATTCCGGGACTAGTGGGGAGACCCAGTACTTC.

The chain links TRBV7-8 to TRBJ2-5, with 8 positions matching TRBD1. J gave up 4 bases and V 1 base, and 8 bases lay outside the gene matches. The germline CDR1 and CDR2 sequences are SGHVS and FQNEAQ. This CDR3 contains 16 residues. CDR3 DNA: TGTGCCAGCAGCTTAGGGTTCGCCCAGGGGGCAGAGACCCAGTACTTC. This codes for CASSLGFAQGAETQYF.

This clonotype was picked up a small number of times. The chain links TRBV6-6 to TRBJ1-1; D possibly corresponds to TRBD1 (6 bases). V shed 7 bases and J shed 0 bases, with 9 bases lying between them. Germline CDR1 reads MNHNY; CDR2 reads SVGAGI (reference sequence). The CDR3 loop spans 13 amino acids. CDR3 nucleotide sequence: TGTGCCAGCACCAGGGGCCTGAACACTGAAGCTTTCTTT. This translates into CASTRGLNTEAFF.

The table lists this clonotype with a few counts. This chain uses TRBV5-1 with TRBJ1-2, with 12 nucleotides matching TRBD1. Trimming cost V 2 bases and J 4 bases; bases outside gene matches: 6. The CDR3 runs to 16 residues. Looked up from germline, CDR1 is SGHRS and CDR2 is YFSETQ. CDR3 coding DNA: TGCGCCAGCAGCTTCGGGACAGGGGGCGCCGGCTATGGCTACACCTTC. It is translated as CASSFGTGGAGYGYTF.

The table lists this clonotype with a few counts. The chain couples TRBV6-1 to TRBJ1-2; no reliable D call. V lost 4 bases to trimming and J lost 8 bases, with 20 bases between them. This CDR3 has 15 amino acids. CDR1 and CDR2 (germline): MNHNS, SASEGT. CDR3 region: CASSVRENVVRGYTF. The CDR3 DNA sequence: TGTGCCAGCAGTGTTAGGGAGAACGTGGTCAGGGGCTACACCTTC.

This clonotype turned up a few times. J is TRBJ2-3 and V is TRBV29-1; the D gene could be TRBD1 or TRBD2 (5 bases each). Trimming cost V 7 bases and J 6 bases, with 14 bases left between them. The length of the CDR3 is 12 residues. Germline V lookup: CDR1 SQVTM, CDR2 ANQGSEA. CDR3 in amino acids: CSAVGAPDTQYF. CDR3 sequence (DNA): TGCAGCGCGGTCGGGGCCCCGGATACGCAGTATTTT.

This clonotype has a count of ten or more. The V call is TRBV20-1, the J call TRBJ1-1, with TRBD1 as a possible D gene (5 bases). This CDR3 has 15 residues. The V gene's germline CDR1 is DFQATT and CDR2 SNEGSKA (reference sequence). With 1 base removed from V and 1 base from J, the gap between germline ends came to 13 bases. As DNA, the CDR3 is TGCAGTGCTAGAGGGGGGACCGTTGAGAACACTGAAGCTTTCTTT. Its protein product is CSARGGTVENTEAFF.